Listed below are T cell receptor beta chains from one sample, sequenced in a study of cytomegalovirus exposure and HLA in healthy donors. Sequencing was performed with immunoSEQ multiplex PCR; in TCRdb, only in-frame clones are kept and a portion is missing. The sample lists over 200,000 clones, about 92% seen once, with 3% to 3.5% in the top ten. Sequenced input: PBMCs. The receptors come from a woman in her 30s in good health and CMV-seronegative. Each CDR3 is given with its conserved first and last residue. D genes are given only for firm matches. Part of the rows lack a size; the others show once, few, many or a class for expanded clones.

j_gene	d_gene	v_gene	abundance	CDR3aa	CDR3nt
TRBJ2-7	TRBD1	TRBV4-3	NA	CASSKTGTDYEQYF	TGCGCCAGCAGCAAAACCGGGACAGACTACGAGCAGTACTTC
TRBJ2-4	NA	TRBV7-2	NA	CPTGLAKNIQYF	TGCCCCACGGGCCTAGCCAAAAACATTCAGTACTTC
TRBJ1-1	NA	TRBV10-3	NA	CAISVRGANTEAFF	TGTGCCATCAGTGTGCGGGGGGCGAACACTGAAGCTTTCTTT
TRBJ2-5	NA	TRBV6-6	NA	CASSRAGPQETQYF	TGTGCCAGCAGTAGGGCCGGGCCTCAAGAGACCCAGTACTTC
TRBJ2-7	NA	TRBV7-9	NA	CASGYSYEQYF	TGTGCCAGCGGCTACTCCTACGAGCAGTACTTC
TRBJ2-2	TRBD2	TRBV6-4	NA	CASSPGLANGELFF	TGTGCCAGCAGTCCGGGACTAGCGAACGGGGAGCTGTTTTTT
TRBJ2-7	NA	TRBV28	NA	CASRGGPERISYEQYF	TGTGCCAGCAGGGGGGGACCCGAAAGGATTTCCTACGAGCAGTACTTC
TRBJ2-7	NA	TRBV28	NA	CASSLALSPLEQYF	TGTGCCAGCAGTTTGGCGCTCTCCCCGCTCGAGCAGTACTTC
TRBJ2-7	NA	TRBV5-6	NA	CASSLEGTLSYEQYF	TGTGCCAGCAGCTTGGAAGGGACCCTCTCCTACGAGCAGTACTTC
TRBJ2-7	TRBD2	TRBV11-2	NA	CASSLGLAGYEQYF	TGTGCCAGCAGCTTGGGACTAGCGGGCTACGAGCAGTACTTC
TRBJ1-5	NA	TRBV6-1	NA	CASSDSIGNPTSQPQHF	TGTGCCAGCAGTGATTCTATAGGGAACCCTACGAGTCAGCCCCAGCATTTT
TRBJ2-1	TRBD2	TRBV27	NA	CASSSRQRDGFSSYNEQFF	TGTGCCAGCAGTTCCCGACAGCGGGATGGATTTAGCTCCTACAATGAGCAGTTCTTC
TRBJ2-7	TRBD2	TRBV5-6	NA	CASSPLTSGSIYEQYF	TGTGCCAGCAGCCCCCTAACTAGCGGGAGTATCTACGAGCAGTACTTC
TRBJ2-5	NA	TRBV11-2	NA	CASSLVLWETQYF	TGTGCCAGCAGCTTAGTTCTGTGGGAGACCCAGTACTTC
TRBJ1-4	TRBD1	TRBV7-9	NA	CASSGGQATNEKLFF	TGTGCCAGCAGCGGAGGACAGGCAACTAATGAAAAACTGTTTTTT
TRBJ2-5	TRBD2	TRBV30	NA	CAWELAGGRETQYF	TGTGCCTGGGAACTAGCGGGAGGGCGAGAGACCCAGTACTTC
TRBJ2-2	NA	TRBV2	once	CASSGVNTGELFF	TGTGCCAGCAGTGGGGTCAATACCGGGGAGCTGTTTTTT
TRBJ2-3	TRBD2	TRBV19	NA	CASSIGASGGTDTQYF	TGTGCCAGTAGTATAGGAGCTAGCGGGGGCACAGATACGCAGTATTTT
TRBJ2-3	NA	TRBV29-1	NA	CSVSTDTQYF	TGCAGCGTATCCACAGATACGCAGTATTTT
TRBJ2-7	TRBD2	TRBV28	NA	CASGEAGIVSYEQYF	TGTGCCAGCGGAGAAGCGGGAATAGTCTCCTACGAGCAGTACTTC
TRBJ2-2	NA	TRBV7-2	NA	CASRRVQSGPGELFF	TGTGCCAGCAGGCGCGTCCAAAGTGGACCCGGGGAGCTGTTTTTT
TRBJ2-7	NA	TRBV27	NA	CASSLTISYEQYF	TGTGCCAGCAGTCTGACAATCTCCTACGAGCAGTACTTC
TRBJ2-7	NA	TRBV11-2	NA	CASSPAYGSEQYF	TGTGCCAGCAGCCCGGCTTACGGGAGCGAGCAGTACTTC
TRBJ2-2	NA	TRBV6-1	NA	CASSAPVSQINTGELFF	TGTGCCAGCAGTGCTCCCGTTTCACAGATTAACACCGGGGAGCTGTTTTTT
TRBJ2-7	TRBD1	TRBV7-2	few	CASSSGQTYEQYF	TGTGCCAGCAGCTCGGGACAGACCTACGAGCAGTACTTC
TRBJ2-5	NA	TRBV10-3	NA	CAISETNKRNQYF	TGTGCCATCAGTGAGACTAACAAGAGAAACCAGTACTTC
TRBJ2-1	TRBD2	TRBV11-3	NA	CASSLALRFSGSGDEQFF	TGTGCCAGCAGCTTAGCTTTGCGATTCAGCGGGAGTGGGGATGAGCAGTTCTTC
TRBJ2-1	TRBD2	TRBV28	NA	CASSSHMTSVEQFF	TGTGCCAGCAGTTCTCATATGACTAGCGTTGAGCAGTTCTTC
TRBJ2-7	TRBD2	TRBV13	NA	CASSLRTSPYEQYF	TGTGCCAGCAGCTTGCGGACTAGCCCCTACGAGCAGTACTTC
TRBJ2-7	TRBD2	TRBV4-2	NA	CASSQGLAYEQYF	TGTGCCAGCAGTCAAGGACTAGCGTACGAGCAGTACTTC
TRBJ1-5	NA	TRBV28	NA	CASSSGRRGSNQPQHF	TGTGCCAGCAGTTCAGGACGAAGGGGTAGCAATCAGCCCCAGCATTTT
TRBJ2-7	NA	TRBV11-2	NA	CASSLTQGLYEQYF	TGTGCCAGCAGCTTAACCCAGGGTCTCTACGAGCAGTACTTC
TRBJ2-3	NA	TRBV5-4	NA	CASSLAGSTDTQYF	TGTGCCAGCAGCTTGGCCGGGAGCACAGATACGCAGTATTTT
TRBJ1-1	NA	TRBV28	once	CASRLYTEAFF	TGTGCCAGCAGACTGTACACTGAAGCTTTCTTT
TRBJ2-7	TRBD2	TRBV4-1	NA	CASRPGLAGTYEQYF	TGCGCCAGCAGACCGGGACTAGCGGGAACCTACGAGCAGTACTTC
TRBJ2-1	NA	TRBV5-6	NA	CASSPAGNEQFF	TGTGCCAGCAGCCCCGCGGGGAATGAGCAGTTCTTC